The 21 T cell receptor beta chains below all came from one sample that was sequenced in a study of cytomegalovirus exposure and HLA in healthy donors. The study ran its PCR with 60 Vbeta and 13 Jbeta primers. Generated by immunoSEQ multiplex PCR, the TCRdb table keeps only in-frame clones and is missing some. This sample carries approximately 170,000 clones, 82% of them seen once, and the ten largest clones take roughly 1.5%. The sample consisted of PBMCs. These receptors originate from a male donor in good health and CMV-seronegative.

J is TRBJ2-3 and V is TRBV28; D gene uncertain. The CDR3 spans 17 residues. Germline lookup yields CDR1 MDHEN and CDR2 SYDVKM. V was shortened by 3 bases and J by 1 base, with 17 bases between the two germline ends. In DNA, the CDR3 is TGTGCCAGCAGTTTCCCCACCAGGAACCCCGGCACAGATACGCAGTATTTT. Translated: CASSFPTRNPGTDTQYF. The variable domain in full, completed from reference TRBV28 and TRBJ2-3, reads DVKVTQSSRYLVKRTGEKVFLECVQDMDHENMFWYRQDPGLGLRLIYFSYDVKMKEKGDIPEGYSVSREKKERFSLILESASTNQTSMYLCASSFPTRNPGTDTQYFGPGTRLTVL.

The chain employs TRBV7-3 and TRBJ2-5, with a possible D match to TRBD1 (5 bases). V shed 5 bases and J shed 4 bases, with 8 bases lying between them. The CDR3 has 12 residues. Germline V CDR1 and CDR2: SGHTA, FQGTGA. The CDR3 loop is CASSQGGETQYF. CDR3 sequence (DNA): TGTGCCAGCAGCCAGGGTGGAGAGACCCAGTACTTC.

The J gene is TRBJ1-6, the V gene TRBV9; the match to TRBD1 covers 11 bases. The CDR3 is 16 amino acids. Losses at the gene ends were 4 bases for V and 13 bases for J; bases not matched to a gene: 13. CDR1 is SGDLS and CDR2 is YYNGEE in the germline V gene. The chain's CDR3 is CASSIRPGQGDGPLHF. CDR3 sequence (DNA): TGTGCCAGCAGCATCCGCCCGGGACAGGGGGATGGTCCCCTCCACTTT.

This clone was seen only a few times. V usage is TRBV28 and J usage is TRBJ1-5, with 9 bases identical to TRBD1. The V segment lost 5 bases and the J segment 0 bases; nucleotides outside the gene matches: 17. The CDR3 has 20 amino acids. CDR1 and CDR2 from the germline V gene are MDHEN and SYDVKM. As DNA, the CDR3 is TGTGCCAGCAGTCACGCGCTAATGTGGACAGGGGATAATAGCAATCAGCCCCAGCATTTT. Protein product: CASSHALMWTGDNSNQPQHF. The full variable domain, completed using reference TRBV28 and TRBJ1-5, is DVKVTQSSRYLVKRTGEKVFLECVQDMDHENMFWYRQDPGLGLRLIYFSYDVKMKEKGDIPEGYSVSREKKERFSLILESASTNQTSMYLCASSHALMWTGDNSNQPQHFGDGTRLSIL.

The chain employs TRBV6-5 and TRBJ2-3, with TRBD2 identical over 8 bases. The trim removed 2 bases at V and 7 bases at J, leaving 11 bases unmatched. The CDR3 runs to 16 residues. CDR1 and CDR2 from the germline V gene are MNHEY and SVGAGI. The CDR3 is CASSYAGGASGHTQYF. CDR3 sequence (DNA): TGTGCCAGCAGTTACGCCGGGGGGGCGAGCGGGCATACGCAGTATTTT.

This sequence joins TRBV19 and TRBJ2-5; 8 positions agree with TRBD2. The CDR3 is 16 amino acids. Germline CDR1 LNHDA, CDR2 SQIVND (reference sequence). J gave up 2 bases and V 2 bases, and 7 bases lay outside the gene matches. CDR3 coding DNA: TGTGCCAGTAGTATAAGGGTAGCGGGGCCTCAAGAGACCCAGTACTTC. It codes for CASSIRVAGPQETQYF.

This clone has a handful of counts. This sequence joins TRBV7-9 and TRBJ1-1; 8 bases are a match to TRBD1. The CDR3 extends over 14 amino acids. Germline V gene lookup returns CDR1 SEHNR and CDR2 FQNEAQ (reference sequence). Trimming took 4 bases from V and 7 from J; bases not matched to a gene: 8. The DNA of the CDR3 is TGTGCCAGCAGCTCCAGAGGGACAGGTGATGAAGCTTTCTTT. It specifies CASSSRGTGDEAFF.

The chain has TRBV6-1 and TRBJ1-2; D unresolved. The CDR3 runs to 13 residues. Germline V gives CDR1 MNHNS, CDR2 SASEGT. The CDR3 reads CVAKVFPPHGYTF. The CDR3 nucleotides are TGTGTAGCAAAGGTGTTCCCCCCCCATGGCTACACCTTC.

The rearrangement joins TRBV6-5 to TRBJ2-7; the D gene is possibly TRBD2 (6 bases). The CDR3 covers 11 residues. Trimming pared 5 bases from V and 7 bases from J, leaving 9 bases between. The germline V gene has CDR1 MNHEY and CDR2 SVGAGI. Here the CDR3 reads CASSLSGEQYF. As DNA, the CDR3 is TGTGCCAGCAGTCTTAGCGGAGAGCAGTACTTC.

The V call is TRBV7-2, the J call TRBJ2-7, with TRBD1 matching 8 bases. The CDR3 runs 13 residues. Germline lookup yields CDR1 SGHTA and CDR2 FQGNSA. The junction had 5 bases not matched to a gene; V was cut back by 5 bases and J by 5 bases. The CDR3 nucleotides read TGTGCCAGCAGCATGGACAGGGTCGACGAGCAGTACTTC. Its translation is CASSMDRVDEQYF.

This chain links TRBV2 with TRBJ2-5; D not certain. The V gene's germline CDR1 is SNHLY and CDR2 FYNNEI. The length of the CDR3 is 14 residues. The germline V and J ends were trimmed by 3 bases and 2 bases, with 10 bases remaining between them. The DNA of the CDR3 is TGTGCCAGCAGTGACTATGCAGCGCAAGAGACCCAGTACTTC. Protein product: CASSDYAAQETQYF.

The sample holds one count of this clone. The chain has TRBV11-2 and TRBJ2-7, with D tentatively TRBD1 (6 bases). V gave up 3 bases and J gave up 6 bases, with 15 bases separating them. Germline lookup yields CDR1 SGHAT and CDR2 FQNNGV. The CDR3 spans 14 residues. In nucleotides, the CDR3 is TGTGCCAGCAGCTTCAGCCCGGGACACCCCGAGCAGTACTTC. Its protein product is CASSFSPGHPEQYF.

The rearrangement uses TRBV11-2 and TRBJ2-2, with 8 nucleotides matching TRBD2. CDR1 SGHAT and CDR2 FQNNGV come from the germline V gene. With 5 bases clipped from V and 4 bases from J, the junction kept 9 bases outside the gene matches. This CDR3 has 16 residues. CDR3 in amino acids: CASSPPGGAVTGELFF. The CDR3 nucleotides are TGTGCCAGCAGCCCACCGGGGGGGGCCGTCACCGGGGAGCTGTTTTTT.

This chain links TRBV5-1 with TRBJ1-1, with a possible D match to TRBD1 (5 bases). This CDR3 contains 14 residues. CDR1 is SGHRS and CDR2 is YFSETQ in the germline V gene. Between the trimmed V and J ends, which lost 3 bases and 0 bases, there was a span of 9 bases. CDR3 DNA sequence: TGCGCCAGCAGCTCCACAGGAATGAACACTGAAGCTTTCTTT. Translated: CASSSTGMNTEAFF.

V and J are TRBV21-1 and TRBJ2-7; the DNA was not used to check the table's D call, TRBD1. TRBV21-1 is described as a pseudogene. This CDR3 has 16 amino acids. The CDR3 region is CASSKVDRQEGYEQYF. The CDR3 DNA is TGTGCCAGCAGCAAAGTGGACAGACAAGAAGGATACGAGCAGTACTTC.

V and J are TRBV19 and TRBJ2-1; TRBD2 matches 7 bases. CDR3 size: 14 residues. V trimming: 3 bases; J trimming: 7 bases; junction bases outside the gene matches: 6. Germline V gene sequence: CDR1 LNHDA, CDR2 SQIVND (reference sequence). As DNA, the CDR3 is TGTGCCAGTAGTATGCGGGAGCTGGGTAATGAGCAGTTCTTC. Translated: CASSMRELGNEQFF.

The chain is built from TRBV6-1 and TRBJ2-1; 12 bases are a match to TRBD2. Germline CDR1 and CDR2: MNHNS and SASEGT. Trimming removed 3 bases from V and 8 bases from J; junction bases left unmatched: 8. The CDR3 consists of 16 residues. CDR3 in amino acids: CASSDSGLAGQDEQFF. CDR3 in DNA: TGTGCCAGCAGTGATTCGGGACTAGCGGGTCAGGATGAGCAGTTCTTC.

J is TRBJ2-5 and V is TRBV2; TRBD2 is a possible D gene (5 bases). The J call could be wrong; TRBJ2-7 is a better fit for the DNA end. This CDR3 region has 15 residues. Per the germline V gene, CDR1 is SNHLY and CDR2 is FYNNEI. The CDR3 region has the DNA TGTGCCAGCAGTGAACGAGGCGGGCCTACCTACGAGCAGTACTTC. Translated, it gives CASSERGGPTYEQYF.

This chain links TRBV30 with TRBJ2-5; 7 bases agree with TRBD2. The CDR3 has 15 residues. Trimming took 4 bases from V and 5 from J; bases not matched to a gene: 13. Germline V gives CDR1 GTSNPN, CDR2 SVGIG (reference sequence). The CDR3 sequence is CAWTPSGFIGETQYF. CDR3 sequence (DNA): TGTGCCTGGACGCCTAGCGGCTTCATCGGGGAGACCCAGTACTTC.

The chain is built from TRBV5-1 and TRBJ2-1; 9 bases line up with TRBD2. The CDR3 covers 15 residues. Germline CDR1 and CDR2: SGHRS and YFSETQ. V shed 0 bases and J 4 bases; nucleotides not matched to a gene: 2. The CDR3 region has the DNA TGCGCCAGCAGCTTGGCTAGCGGGGCGTACAATGAGCAGTTCTTC. Translating it yields CASSLASGAYNEQFF.

CDR3 coding DNA: TGTGCCAGCGGAAAACAGGGGGTCTACGAGCAGTACTTC. It codes for CASGKQGVYEQYF. This chain links TRBV5-4 with TRBJ2-7, with 8 bases that match TRBD1. The V gene end was trimmed by 7 bases and the J gene end by 3 bases; junction bases not matched to a gene: 6. From germline, CDR1 is SGHNT and CDR2 YYREEE (reference sequence). The length of the CDR3 is 13 residues.